The 13 T cell receptor beta chains given below trace back to one sample, sequenced in a study of blood T cell repertoires in COVID-19. Libraries were prepared by immunoSEQ multiplex PCR; TCRdb keeps only in-frame clonotypes and omits some of them. The sample contains more than 60,000 clones, 82% of which appear only once. The sequenced sample consisted of peripheral blood. These receptor sequences come from a woman older than 75 with acute or convalescent COVID-19.

CDR3 residues: CASSWGQGALNYGYTF. The CDR3 bases are TGTGCCAGCAGCTGGGGACAGGGGGCGCTTAACTATGGCTACACCTTC. The J gene is TRBJ1-2, the V gene TRBV5-6; 12 bases are shared with TRBD1. CDR1 and CDR2 from the germline V gene are SGHDT and YYEEEE. This CDR3 is built from 16 residues. Unmatched junction bases numbered 4, after V lost 3 bases and J lost 1 base.

The genes are TRBV11-2 and TRBJ1-2, with 10 nucleotides matching TRBD1. Per germline, CDR1 SGHAT and CDR2 FQNNGV. The V and J ends lost 5 bases and 8 bases, in that order; junction bases with no gene match: 5. This CDR3 contains 13 residues. The CDR3 here is CASSHGTGEGYTF. CDR3 DNA sequence: TGTGCCAGCAGCCACGGGACAGGGGAAGGCTACACCTTC.

The chain recombines TRBV28 with TRBJ2-7, with D possibly being TRBD2 (7 bases). In germline, CDR1 is MDHEN, CDR2 SYDVKM. The CDR3 covers 13 residues. V gave up 3 bases and J gave up 9 bases, with 15 bases separating them. The chain's CDR3 is CASSFDRGAWQYF. CDR3 DNA: TGTGCCAGCAGTTTTGACCGGGGGGCCTGGCAGTACTTC.

V usage is TRBV9 and J usage is TRBJ2-4, with TRBD2 as a possible D gene (5 bases). Trimming shortened V by 1 base and J by 5 bases, and 13 bases separated the two germline ends. Per the germline V gene, CDR1 is SGDLS and CDR2 is YYNGEE. CDR3 length: 15 amino acids. The CDR3 here is CASSVTGMAQNIQYF. CDR3 DNA sequence: TGTGCCAGCAGCGTAACGGGAATGGCCCAAAACATTCAGTACTTC.

V and J are TRBV5-4 and TRBJ1-4; D not resolved. The CDR3 covers 14 residues. Per the germline V gene, CDR1 is SGHNT and CDR2 is YYREEE (reference sequence). V gave up 4 bases and J gave up 4 bases, with 11 bases separating them. The CDR3 nucleotides are TGTGCCAGCAGCCGGGAGAGGAATAATGAAAAACTGTTTTTT. Protein: CASSRERNNEKLFF.

The rearrangement links TRBV5-4 to TRBJ2-7, with D possibly being TRBD2 (6 bases). CDR3 length: 14 amino acids. Germline CDR1 SGHNT, CDR2 YYREEE (reference sequence). V was shortened by 2 bases and J by 6 bases, with 15 bases between the two germline ends. The CDR3 spells CASSLEGGIGEQYF. In nucleotides, the CDR3 is TGTGCCAGCAGCTTAGAGGGCGGGATCGGCGAGCAGTACTTC.

The CDR3 region is CATSDLSASGRNGVEQFF. The DNA for the CDR3 is TGTGCCACCAGTGATTTGTCAGCTAGCGGGAGGAACGGGGTTGAGCAGTTCTTC. V gene TRBV24-1 combines with J gene TRBJ2-1, with TRBD2 matching over 11 bases. The CDR3 sequence is 18 residues long. Germline CDR1 and CDR2: KGHDR and SFDVKD. V dropped 0 bases and J dropped 9; count of bases not matched to a gene: 12.

This clone is a singleton in its sample. The gene calls are TRBV18 and TRBJ1-2; TRBD1 aligns across 8 bases. The V and J ends lost 3 bases and 4 bases, in that order; junction bases with no gene match: 4. Germline CDR1 and CDR2: KGHSH and LQKENI. The CDR3 length is 14 residues. DNA for the CDR3: TGTGCCAGCTCACCCGACAGGGGACCCTATGGCTACACCTTC. It yields the protein CASSPDRGPYGYTF.

This clone was seen only once. CDR3 DNA sequence: TGTGCCAGCAGCTTAAGTTCAGGGAGGGATGAGCAGTTCTTC. Its protein is CASSLSSGRDEQFF. The V and J genes are TRBV7-3 and TRBJ2-1; 7 nucleotides agree with TRBD2. This CDR3 has 14 amino acids. Per germline, CDR1 SGHTA and CDR2 FQGTGA. After removal of 1 base from V and 8 bases from J, the junction contained 5 bases not matched to a gene.

This chain joins TRBV2 and TRBJ1-5; perhaps TRBD1 as D (5 bases). The CDR3 spans 15 residues. The germline CDR1 and CDR2 sequences are SNHLY and FYNNEI. V lost 3 bases and J lost 3, with 12 bases in between. CDR3 amino acids: CASSDLGRANQPQHF. DNA of the CDR3: TGTGCCAGCAGTGATCTGGGCAGGGCCAATCAGCCCCAGCATTTT.

V is TRBV10-3 and J is TRBJ2-7; 10 bases are shared with TRBD2. Germline loops: CDR1 ENHRY, CDR2 SYGVKD. Unmatched junction bases numbered 10, after V lost 0 bases and J lost 5 bases. The CDR3 has 17 amino acids. The CDR3 protein is CAISESKKGTSVHEQYF. CDR3 coding DNA: TGTGCCATCAGTGAGTCAAAGAAGGGGACTAGCGTGCACGAGCAGTACTTC.

This sequence joins TRBV5-1 and TRBJ2-2; 7 bases align to TRBD1. From germline, CDR1 is SGHRS and CDR2 YFSETQ. This CDR3 spans 15 amino acids. Trimming removed 4 bases from V and 7 bases from J; junction bases left unmatched: 10. The CDR3 is CASSSRQGSSGELFF. DNA for the CDR3: TGCGCCAGCAGCAGTAGACAGGGTTCCAGCGGGGAGCTGTTTTTT.

The chain uses TRBV2 and TRBJ2-7, with TRBD2 matching 13 bases. Germline CDR1 is SNHLY and CDR2 is FYNNEI. There are 15 residues in the CDR3. J gave up 6 bases and V 7 bases, and 9 bases lay outside the gene matches. Here the CDR3 DNA reads TGTGCCAGCACCTTACTAGCGGGAGGGCCGGGCGAGCAGTACTTC. Its translation: CASTLLAGGPGEQYF.